The clone carrying this T cell receptor (beta chain) was seen a handful of times. Its antigen is currently unknown. The CDR3 is made up of 14 amino acids. The V end was cut by 8 bases, the J end by 1 base, with 11 bases between. Germline CDR1 MNHEY, CDR2 SVGEGT. The sample comes from a study of blood T cells in healthy people across ages. A second about 6 to 12 cycle PCR used barcoded and J-beta primers. TCRdb passed the 5' RACE reads through MiXCR, listing each CDR3 protein once. This table holds fewer than 2,000,000 distinct CDR3 sequences, roughly two fifths found once. Findings and caveats of the study: Both higher diversity and more naive CD4+ cells marked long-lived donors when set against aged donors.

The sequencing sample was made of blood. The V call is TRBV6-2 or TRBV6-3, the J call TRBJ2-2; either TRBD1 or TRBD2 may fit D (5 bases each). The source of this sequence is a human donor in good health. The CDR3 nucleotides read TGTGCCAGCTGTCGAGGGGTGAACACCGGGGAGCTGTTTTTT. Translation: CASCRGVNTGELFF.